Listed here are 32 T cell receptor beta chains from one sample, sequenced in a study of monozygotic twins with inflammatory bowel disease. TCRdb re-analyzed the 5' RACE reads; it lists each CDR3 protein once, without DNA. Its listing shows roughly 160,000 distinct CDR3 sequences. Sequenced: blood. All receptors come from a human donor with ulcerative colitis or Crohn's disease, or a healthy co-twin of an affected twin (not recorded which).

The chain recombines TRBV20-1 with TRBJ1-6; TCRdb calls TRBD1, which cannot be checked without DNA. The CDR3 covers 14 residues. Germline V CDR1 and CDR2: DFQATT, SNEGSKA (reference sequence). The CDR3 spells CSARGSGGGSPLHF.

The chain joins TRBV5-4 to TRBJ2-2; TCRdb proposes TRBD2, but this gene call is untestable without DNA. The CDR3 contains 15 residues. Germline V lookup: CDR1 SGHNT, CDR2 YYREEE (reference sequence). This chain's CDR3 is CASSLAGLNTGELFF.

The chain is built from TRBV12-3 or TRBV12-4 and TRBJ2-3; TCRdb picks TRBD1, but there is no DNA to check that call. The CDR3 runs to 15 residues. The CDR3 here is CASSPQGRVADTQYF.

The V call is TRBV7-9, the J call TRBJ1-1. Germline V CDR1 and CDR2: SEHNR, FQNEAQ (reference sequence). The CDR3 has 13 amino acids. The CDR3 loop reads CASSFRQNAEAFF.

The V gene is TRBV12-3 or TRBV12-4, the J gene TRBJ2-7; the TRBD2 assignment by TCRdb is unverifiable without DNA. The CDR3 spans 14 residues. CDR3 sequence reads: CASRQGLVTYEQYF.

The CDR3 sequence: CASSTPRDTLNTEAFF. V usage is TRBV6-1 and J usage is TRBJ1-1; TCRdb's D gene call, TRBD1, goes unchecked for lack of DNA. CDR3 length: 16 residues. Germline lookup yields CDR1 MNHNS and CDR2 SASEGT.

The chain uses TRBV19 and TRBJ1-2. Germline-derived CDR1 and CDR2 are LNHDA and SQIVND (reference sequence). The CDR3 has 14 residues. CDR3 region: CASSLAAGTGGYTF.

The rearrangement joins TRBV5-1 to TRBJ2-7; as DNA is missing, the TRBD1 call by TCRdb cannot be tested. Germline loops: CDR1 SGHRS, CDR2 YFSETQ. This CDR3 region has 13 residues. Here the CDR3 reads CASSGDKGYEQYF.

The chain combines TRBV7-9 with TRBJ1-6; the D call of TRBD1 rests on TCRdb alone, since no DNA is present to check it. Germline CDR1 is SEHNR and CDR2 is FQNEAQ (reference sequence). The CDR3 consists of 16 residues. CDR3 amino acids: CARGDRDKAYNSPLHF.

The rearrangement joins TRBV5-1 to TRBJ2-7; TCRdb's D gene call, TRBD1, goes unchecked for lack of DNA. Germline CDR1 and CDR2: SGHRS and YFSETQ. This CDR3 has 15 amino acids. The CDR3: CASSLDGTGAYEQYF.

This chain uses TRBV18 with TRBJ2-6. Germline loops: CDR1 KGHSH, CDR2 LQKENI. The CDR3 totals 17 residues. Here the CDR3 reads CASSPLTETTGANVLTF.

This sequence joins TRBV27 and TRBJ2-3; TCRdb's assignment of TRBD2 cannot be checked, as there is no DNA. The V gene's germline CDR1 is MNHEY and CDR2 SMNVEV (reference sequence). This CDR3 has 16 residues. CDR3: CASSVISGGAGDTQYF.

The chain couples TRBV6-2 or TRBV6-3 to TRBJ1-2; TCRdb picks TRBD1, but there is no DNA to check that call. CDR1 and CDR2 (germline): MNHEY, SVGEGT. The CDR3 totals 13 residues. The CDR3 region is CASLRGWNYGYTF.

This rearrangement joins TRBV5-1 to TRBJ1-2. Looked up from germline, CDR1 is SGHRS and CDR2 is YFSETQ. The CDR3 contains 13 residues. This chain's CDR3 is CASSLEVQAGYTF. Full variable domain (rest looked up from reference TRBV5-1 and TRBJ1-2): KAGVTQTPRYLIKTRGQQVTLSCSPISGHRSVSWYQQTPGQGLQFLFEYFSETQRNKGNFPGRFSGRQFSNSRSEMNVSTLELGDSALYLCASSLEVQAGYTFGSGTRLTVV.

The chain carries TRBV15 and TRBJ2-5; TCRdb picks TRBD2, but there is no DNA to check that call. The germline CDR1 and CDR2 sequences are LNHNV and YYDKDF (reference sequence). CDR3 length: 15 residues. The CDR3 sequence is CATSRDIAGLETQYF. Supplemented by reference TRBV15 and TRBJ2-5, the full variable domain reads DAMVIQNPRYQVTQFGKPVTLSCSQTLNHNVMYWYQQKSSQAPKLLFHYYDKDFNNEADTPDNFQSRRPNTSFCFLDIRSPGLGDTAMYLCATSRDIAGLETQYFGPGTRLLVL.

The chain couples TRBV6-1 to TRBJ2-1; the TCRdb call, TRBD1, lacks DNA for checking. The length of the CDR3 is 15 residues. CDR1 MNHNS and CDR2 SASEGT come from the germline V gene. This CDR3 reads CASTPSKGVDNEQFF.

The chain recombines TRBV28 with TRBJ2-5; the D call of TRBD1 rests on TCRdb alone, since no DNA is present to check it. The CDR3 spans 13 residues. Germline V CDR1 and CDR2: MDHEN, SYDVKM. CDR3 residues: CATLNGGQETQYF.

The CDR3 reads CASSWEGGTKNIQYF. The chain employs TRBV7-2 and TRBJ2-4; TCRdb names TRBD2, which stays unverified in the absence of DNA. This CDR3 has 15 amino acids. Germline CDR1 and CDR2: SGHTA and FQGNSA.

The chain couples TRBV19 to TRBJ2-1; lacking DNA, the TRBD1 call made by TCRdb goes unchecked. The CDR3 totals 16 residues. Looked up from germline, CDR1 is LNHDA and CDR2 is SQIVND (reference sequence). The CDR3: CASSIAGTASYNEQFF. Combining the CDR3 with reference TRBV19 and TRBJ2-1 gives the whole variable domain DGGITQSPKYLFRKEGQNVTLSCEQNLNHDAMYWYRQDPGQGLRLIYYSQIVNDFQKGDIAEGYSVSREKKESFPLTVTSAQKNPTAFYLCASSIAGTASYNEQFFGPGTRLTVL.

This chain joins TRBV6-5 and TRBJ1-1; TCRdb's D call of TRBD1 is untestable without DNA. The CDR3 is 14 residues long. The germline V gene has CDR1 MNHEY and CDR2 SVGAGI. CDR3 amino acids: CASSYATGSTEAFF.

J is TRBJ2-2 and V is TRBV12-3 or TRBV12-4; TCRdb reports TRBD2, a call that lacks DNA to check it against. The CDR3 is 13 amino acids. CDR3 sequence: CASTSGGAGELFF.

The V call is TRBV7-6, the J call TRBJ2-1; absent DNA, TCRdb's TRBD2 call cannot be checked. Germline-derived CDR1 and CDR2 are SGHVS and FNYEAQ. The CDR3 consists of 16 residues. CDR3 amino acids: CASSLGATSTNNEQFF. The variable domain in full, completed from reference TRBV7-6 and TRBJ2-1, reads GAGVSQSPRYKVTKRGQDVALRCDPISGHVSLYWYRQALGQGPEFLTYFNYEAQQDKSGLPNDRFSAERPEGSISTLTIQRTEQRDSAMYRCASSLGATSTNNEQFFGPGTRLTVL.

This rearrangement joins TRBV29-1 to TRBJ2-1; TCRdb's D gene call, TRBD1, goes unchecked for lack of DNA. Per the germline V gene, CDR1 is SQVTM and CDR2 is ANQGSEA. The CDR3 is 11 residues long. The CDR3 loop is CSGGGYNEQFF.

J is TRBJ1-2 and V is TRBV30; TCRdb outputs TRBD1, but without DNA this stays unchecked. CDR1 is GTSNPN and CDR2 is SVGIG in the germline V gene (reference sequence). The CDR3 covers 16 residues. This CDR3 reads CAWLGRQGAWNYGYTF.

The CDR3 reads CASSQGGRAEAFF. The V gene is TRBV12-3 or TRBV12-4, the J gene TRBJ1-1; TCRdb names TRBD1, which stays unverified in the absence of DNA. This CDR3 has 13 residues.

The rearrangement uses TRBV5-1 and TRBJ2-5; TCRdb designates TRBD1, a call that cannot be tested without DNA. The CDR3 spans 15 residues. The germline CDR1 and CDR2 sequences are SGHRS and YFSETQ. CDR3 protein: CAGSLEGTPQETQYF.

The chain employs TRBV7-2 and TRBJ2-7. The CDR3 runs to 13 residues. Germline V gene sequence: CDR1 SGHTA, CDR2 FQGNSA. This chain's CDR3 is CASSFLRSGEQYF.

This chain joins TRBV12-3 or TRBV12-4 and TRBJ2-7. This CDR3 region has 12 residues. This CDR3 is CASSFLGYEQYF.

The chain links TRBV6-2 or TRBV6-3 to TRBJ1-1; the TCRdb D gene call, TRBD1, has no DNA to confirm it. The CDR3 covers 15 residues. CDR1 and CDR2 (germline): MNHEY, SVGEGT. This chain's CDR3 is CASSYPTGGRTEAFF.

CDR3 protein: CSARGTPTEQETQYF. The rearrangement links TRBV20-1 to TRBJ2-5; TCRdb selects TRBD1, and the lack of DNA leaves this call unchecked. This CDR3 region has 15 residues. CDR1 DFQATT and CDR2 SNEGSKA come from the germline V gene (reference sequence).

The chain employs TRBV5-1 and TRBJ2-2; TCRdb indicates TRBD1, and absent DNA this call remains unverified. CDR1 and CDR2 (germline): SGHRS, YFSETQ. This CDR3 comprises 13 residues. CDR3 protein: CASRVGDTGELFF.

The genes are TRBV4-1 and TRBJ1-1. CDR3 length: 14 amino acids. Germline V lookup: CDR1 MGHRA, CDR2 YSYEKL. The CDR3 loop is CASSQDNEGGEAFF.